This T cell receptor beta chain was recorded in a study of blood T cell repertoires in COVID-19. Germline CDR1 and CDR2: SGHTA and FQGTGA. V dropped 6 bases and J dropped 7 bases, with 13 bases sitting between them. The CDR3 sequence is 14 residues long. All exposed participants met a person with COVID-19 within 2 weeks before entering the study. Per the authors' pipeline: By means of reference gene primer amplification, nucleated cell counts were estimated. Clones were read by immunoSEQ multiplex PCR, and TCRdb kept only the in-frame ones, dropping some. V and J calls and clone size come straight from that table; D and trimming were deduced from the DNA. The data show roughly 240,000 clones, 83% seen once.

The sequence was collected from a woman aged 40 to 50 who had been exposed to COVID-19. The sample consisted of PBMCs or T cells enriched from blood (not recorded which). This chain uses TRBV7-3 with TRBJ1-6, with unresolved D. The CDR3 loop reads CASSPDGLNSPLHF. The CDR3 DNA reads as TGTGCCAGCAGTCCCGACGGGTTGAATTCACCCCTCCACTTT.